Included here is one T cell receptor (beta chain) sequence, with context. Other DNA sequences in the sample encode the same CDR3. TCRdb keeps only in-frame clones here, not all; method: immunoSEQ multiplex PCR. The profile shows roughly 57,000 clones, about 70% of them singletons. Germline V lookup: CDR1 LNHDA, CDR2 SQIVND (reference sequence). The ends lost 6 bases at V and 10 bases at J; junction bases unmatched: 5. The CDR3 covers 13 residues. The data were taken from a study of blood T cell repertoires in COVID-19. The clonotype was recovered from a woman in her seventies with acute or convalescent COVID-19. V is TRBV19 and J is TRBJ1-6; 8 bases match TRBD1. Sequenced: peripheral blood. CDR3 loop: CASRGQGDSPLHF. CDR3 coding DNA: TGTGCCAGTAGAGGACAGGGAGACTCACCCCTCCACTTT.